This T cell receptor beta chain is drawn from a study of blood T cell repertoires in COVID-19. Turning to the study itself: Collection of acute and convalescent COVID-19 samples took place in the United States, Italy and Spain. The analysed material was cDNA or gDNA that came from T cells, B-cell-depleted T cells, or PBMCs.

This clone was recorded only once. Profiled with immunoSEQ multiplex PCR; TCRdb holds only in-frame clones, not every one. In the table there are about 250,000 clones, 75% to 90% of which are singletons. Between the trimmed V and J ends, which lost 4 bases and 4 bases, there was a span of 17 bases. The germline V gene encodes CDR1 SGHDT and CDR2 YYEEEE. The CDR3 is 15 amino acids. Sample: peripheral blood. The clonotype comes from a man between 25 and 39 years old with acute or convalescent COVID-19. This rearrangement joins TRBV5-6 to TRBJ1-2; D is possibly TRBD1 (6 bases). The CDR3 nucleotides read TGTGCCAGCAGCGGGGGCGGATTGGTCTCCTATGGCTACACCTTC. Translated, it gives CASSGGGLVSYGYTF.